This T cell receptor beta chain stems from a study of cytotoxic CD8 clonotypes in ibrutinib-treated CLL. Looking at the study overall: Results showed some 25 partial and 2 complete responses; following median about 68 months, around 15 remained remitted, roughly 12 advanced.

Libraries were prepared by immunoSEQ multiplex PCR; TCRdb keeps only in-frame clonotypes and omits some of them. The repertoire has roughly 150,000 clones, 75% to 80% of them found once; the top ten carry about 5%. Trimming shortened V by 4 bases and J by 1 base, and 15 bases separated the two germline ends. The CDR3 sequence is 15 residues long. CDR1 is GTSNPN and CDR2 is SVGIG in the germline V gene (reference sequence). The source was PBMCs, collected after 24 months of ibrutinib treatment. The receptor's source is a human donor with chronic lymphocytic leukemia. The gene calls are TRBV30 and TRBJ2-3; D is perhaps TRBD2 (7 bases). The DNA of the CDR3 is TGTGCCTGGATCCCGTCGGGGGGCCGCACAGATACGCAGTATTTT. Protein product: CAWIPSGGRTDTQYF.